The rows below give T cell receptor beta chains drawn from one sample of a study of vaccination and CD4 T cells after COVID-19. Antigen specificity for these receptors is unknown. TCRdb called the PCR reads again in MiXCR, with one record for every CDR3 protein. This sample has 16,000 or so distinct CDR3 sequences; approximately 45% occur once, and the top ten carry over 6%. Here the sequenced sample was CD4+ T cells from blood, cultured in vitro, taken after SARS-CoV-2 vaccination. The receptors derive from a human donor who had recovered from COVID-19. Both conserved end residues are part of each CDR3.

v_gene: TRBV2; j_gene: TRBJ1-1; CDR3aa: CASSPRTALNTEAFF
v_gene: TRBV5-5; j_gene: TRBJ2-5; CDR3aa: CASGPSEAPMETQYF
v_gene: TRBV15; j_gene: TRBJ2-3; CDR3aa: CATSRDRMQGSGDTQYF
v_gene: TRBV28; j_gene: TRBJ1-1; CDR3aa: CASRLQEWAEAFF
v_gene: TRBV28; j_gene: TRBJ2-5; CDR3aa: CASSLGRVQETQYF
v_gene: TRBV28; j_gene: TRBJ2-2; CDR3aa: CASSRQSNTGELFF
v_gene: TRBV7-2; j_gene: TRBJ2-3; CDR3aa: CASSERGTSGNTDTQYF
v_gene: TRBV6-5; j_gene: TRBJ1-3; CDR3aa: CASSYWGQGSGNTIYF
v_gene: TRBV30; j_gene: TRBJ2-7; CDR3aa: CAWNRDRAYEQYF
v_gene: TRBV19; j_gene: TRBJ2-6; CDR3aa: CASRGRANVLTF
v_gene: TRBV20-1; j_gene: TRBJ1-1; CDR3aa: CSAHIQVRGEAFF
v_gene: TRBV7-3; j_gene: TRBJ2-1; CDR3aa: CASSKRDAVYNEQFF
v_gene: TRBV2; j_gene: TRBJ2-5; CDR3aa: CASPGQETQYF
v_gene: TRBV30; j_gene: TRBJ1-6; CDR3aa: CAWSTGTAAVGPLHF
v_gene: TRBV4-1; j_gene: TRBJ2-1; CDR3aa: CASSQAVTEQFF
v_gene: TRBV30; j_gene: TRBJ2-5; CDR3aa: CAWSVRERNGETQYF
v_gene: TRBV30; j_gene: TRBJ1-2; CDR3aa: CAWSLETGGGGYTF
v_gene: TRBV6-1; j_gene: TRBJ2-3; CDR3aa: CASTKSGADTQYF
v_gene: TRBV6-5; j_gene: TRBJ1-1; CDR3aa: CASSSQGTGTEAFF
v_gene: TRBV20-1; j_gene: TRBJ2-7; CDR3aa: CSARGAGELPYEQYF
v_gene: TRBV20-1; j_gene: TRBJ1-2; CDR3aa: CSASPGQGIYGYTF
v_gene: TRBV20-1; j_gene: TRBJ2-1; CDR3aa: CSAPRLADYNEQFF
v_gene: TRBV11-3; j_gene: TRBJ2-3; CDR3aa: CASSLGLRGDTQYF
v_gene: TRBV19; j_gene: TRBJ1-5; CDR3aa: CASSISGTGDQPQHF